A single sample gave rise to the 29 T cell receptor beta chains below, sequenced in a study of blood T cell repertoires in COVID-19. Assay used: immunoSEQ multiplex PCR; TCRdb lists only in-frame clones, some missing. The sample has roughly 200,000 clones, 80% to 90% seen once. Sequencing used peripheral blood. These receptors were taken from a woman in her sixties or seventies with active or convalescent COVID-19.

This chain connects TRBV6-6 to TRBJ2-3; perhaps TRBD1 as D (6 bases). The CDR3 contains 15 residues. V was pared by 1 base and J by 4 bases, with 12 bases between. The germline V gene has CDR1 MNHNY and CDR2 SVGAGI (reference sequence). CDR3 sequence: CASSYWSGVADTQYF. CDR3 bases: TGTGCCAGCAGTTACTGGTCAGGGGTCGCAGATACGCAGTATTTT.

The CDR3 loop is CSASLPSGSTQYF. In DNA form, the CDR3 reads TGCAGTGCTAGTTTGCCTAGCGGGAGTACGCAGTATTTT. The genes are TRBV20-1 and TRBJ2-3; TRBD2 agrees at 10 bases. V shed 3 bases, J shed 8 bases, and the junction held 5 bases outside the gene matches. The CDR3 totals 13 residues. CDR1 and CDR2 from the germline V gene are DFQATT and SNEGSKA (reference sequence).

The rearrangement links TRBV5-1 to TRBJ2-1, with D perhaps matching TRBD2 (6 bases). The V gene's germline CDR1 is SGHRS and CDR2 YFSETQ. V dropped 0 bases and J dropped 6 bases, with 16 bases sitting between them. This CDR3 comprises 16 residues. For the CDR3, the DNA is TGCGCCAGCAGCTTGGGACTAGGGGCTGATTTCAATGAGCAGTTCTTC. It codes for CASSLGLGADFNEQFF.

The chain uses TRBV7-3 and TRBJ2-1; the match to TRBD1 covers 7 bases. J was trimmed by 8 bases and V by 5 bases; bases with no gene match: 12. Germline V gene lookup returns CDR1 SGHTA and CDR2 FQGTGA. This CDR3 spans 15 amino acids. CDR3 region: CASSDPTKGADEQFF. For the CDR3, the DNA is TGTGCCAGCAGCGATCCTACAAAGGGGGCCGATGAGCAGTTCTTC.

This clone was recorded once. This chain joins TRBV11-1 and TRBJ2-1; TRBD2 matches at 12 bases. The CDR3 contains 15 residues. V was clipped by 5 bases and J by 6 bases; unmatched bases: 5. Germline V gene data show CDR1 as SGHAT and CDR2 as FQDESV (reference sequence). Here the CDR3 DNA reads TGTGCCAGCAGCCCCGCTAGCGGGAGGGCCAATGAGCAGTTCTTC. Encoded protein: CASSPASGRANEQFF.

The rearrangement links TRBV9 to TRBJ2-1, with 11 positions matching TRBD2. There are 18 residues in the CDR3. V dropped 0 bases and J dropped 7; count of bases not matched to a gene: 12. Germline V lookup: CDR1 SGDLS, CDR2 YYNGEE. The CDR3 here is CASSVGGSGRGRENEQFF. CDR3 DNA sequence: TGTGCCAGCAGCGTAGGAGGTAGCGGGAGGGGTCGGGAGAATGAGCAGTTCTTC.

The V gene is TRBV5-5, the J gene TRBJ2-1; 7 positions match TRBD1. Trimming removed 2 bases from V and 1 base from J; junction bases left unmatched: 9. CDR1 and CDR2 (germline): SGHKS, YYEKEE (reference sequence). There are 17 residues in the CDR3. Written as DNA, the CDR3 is TGTGCCAGCAGCTTCCGCCCGACAGGGCCTTCCTACAATGAGCAGTTCTTC. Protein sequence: CASSFRPTGPSYNEQFF.

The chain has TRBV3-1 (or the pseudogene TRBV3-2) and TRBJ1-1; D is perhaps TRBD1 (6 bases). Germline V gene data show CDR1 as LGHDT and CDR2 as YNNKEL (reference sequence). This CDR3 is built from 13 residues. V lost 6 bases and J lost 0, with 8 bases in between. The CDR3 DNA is TGTGCCAGCAGTGGACAGTTGAACACTGAAGCTTTCTTT. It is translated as CASSGQLNTEAFF.

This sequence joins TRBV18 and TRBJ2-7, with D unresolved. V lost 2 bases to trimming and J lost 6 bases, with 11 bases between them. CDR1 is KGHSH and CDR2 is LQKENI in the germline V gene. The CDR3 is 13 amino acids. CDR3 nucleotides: TGTGCCAGCTCACCAGGGCAAGGCAGCGAGCAGTACTTC. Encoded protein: CASSPGQGSEQYF. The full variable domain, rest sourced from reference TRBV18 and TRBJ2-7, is NAGVMQNPRHLVRRRGQEARLRCSPMKGHSHVYWYRQLPEEGLKFMVYLQKENIIDESGMPKERFSAEFPKEGPSILRIQQVVRGDSAAYFCASSPGQGSEQYFGPGTRLTVT.

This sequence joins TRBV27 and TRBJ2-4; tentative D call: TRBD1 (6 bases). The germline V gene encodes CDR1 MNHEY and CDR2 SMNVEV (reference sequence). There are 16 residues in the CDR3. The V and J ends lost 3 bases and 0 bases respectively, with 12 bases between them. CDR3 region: CASSFGQGRAKNIQYF. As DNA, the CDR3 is TGTGCCAGCAGTTTTGGGCAGGGGAGAGCCAAAAACATTCAGTACTTC.

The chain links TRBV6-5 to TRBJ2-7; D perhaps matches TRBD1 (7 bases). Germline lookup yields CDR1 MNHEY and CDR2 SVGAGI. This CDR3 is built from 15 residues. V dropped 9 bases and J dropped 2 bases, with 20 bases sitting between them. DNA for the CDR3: TGTGCCAGTAAGACCAGCAGGGGGGAGACCTACGAGCAGTACTTC. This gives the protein CASKTSRGETYEQYF.

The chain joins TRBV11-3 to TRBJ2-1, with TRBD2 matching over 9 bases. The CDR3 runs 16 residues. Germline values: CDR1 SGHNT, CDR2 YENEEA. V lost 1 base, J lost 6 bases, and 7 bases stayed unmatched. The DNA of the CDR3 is TGTGCCAGCAGCTTAGGGGTAGCGGGAGAGGCCAATGAGCAGTTCTTC. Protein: CASSLGVAGEANEQFF.

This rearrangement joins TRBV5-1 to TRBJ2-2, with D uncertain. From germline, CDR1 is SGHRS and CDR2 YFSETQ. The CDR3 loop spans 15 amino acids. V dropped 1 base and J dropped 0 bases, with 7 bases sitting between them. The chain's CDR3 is CASSLPSANTGELFF. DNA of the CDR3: TGCGCCAGCAGCTTGCCCAGTGCGAACACCGGGGAGCTGTTTTTT.

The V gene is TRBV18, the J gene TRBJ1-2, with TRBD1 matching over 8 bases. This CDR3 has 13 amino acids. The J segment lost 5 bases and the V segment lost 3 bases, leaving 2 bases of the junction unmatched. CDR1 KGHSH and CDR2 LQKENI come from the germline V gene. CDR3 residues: CASSPGQGYGYTF. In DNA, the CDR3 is TGTGCCAGCTCACCTGGACAGGGATATGGCTACACCTTC.

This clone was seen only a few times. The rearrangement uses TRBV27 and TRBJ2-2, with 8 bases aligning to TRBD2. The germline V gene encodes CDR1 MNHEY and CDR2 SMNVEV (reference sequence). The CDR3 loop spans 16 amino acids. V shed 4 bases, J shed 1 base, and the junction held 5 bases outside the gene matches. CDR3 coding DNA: TGTGCCAGCAGTTCCGGACTAGCTGTGAACACCGGGGAGCTGTTTTTT. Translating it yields CASSSGLAVNTGELFF.

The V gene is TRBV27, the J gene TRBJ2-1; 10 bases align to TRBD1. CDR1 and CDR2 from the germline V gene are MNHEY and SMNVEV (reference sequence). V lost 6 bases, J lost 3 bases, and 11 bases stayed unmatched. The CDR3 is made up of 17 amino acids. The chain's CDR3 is CASSLTPGQGLYNEQFF. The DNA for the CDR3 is TGTGCCAGCAGCCTCACACCGGGACAGGGGCTCTACAATGAGCAGTTCTTC.

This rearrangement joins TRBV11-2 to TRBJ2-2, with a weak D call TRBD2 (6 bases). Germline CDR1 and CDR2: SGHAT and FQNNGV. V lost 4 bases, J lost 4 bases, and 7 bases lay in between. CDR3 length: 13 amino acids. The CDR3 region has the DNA TGTGCCAGCAGCTGGGGGGTCACCGGGGAGCTGTTTTTT. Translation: CASSWGVTGELFF.

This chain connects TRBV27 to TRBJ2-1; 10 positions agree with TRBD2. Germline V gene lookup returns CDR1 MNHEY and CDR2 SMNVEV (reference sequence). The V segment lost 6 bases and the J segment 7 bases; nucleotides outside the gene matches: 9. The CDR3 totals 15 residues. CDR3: CASSLSGRNGNEQFF. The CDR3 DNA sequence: TGTGCCAGCAGCCTTAGCGGGAGGAACGGGAATGAGCAGTTCTTC.

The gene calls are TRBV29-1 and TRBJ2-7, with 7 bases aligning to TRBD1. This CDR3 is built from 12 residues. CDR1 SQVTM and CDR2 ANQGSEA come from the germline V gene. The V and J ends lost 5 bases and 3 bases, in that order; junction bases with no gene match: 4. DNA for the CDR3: TGCAGCGTTTGGGACAGCGACTACGAGCAGTACTTC. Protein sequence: CSVWDSDYEQYF.

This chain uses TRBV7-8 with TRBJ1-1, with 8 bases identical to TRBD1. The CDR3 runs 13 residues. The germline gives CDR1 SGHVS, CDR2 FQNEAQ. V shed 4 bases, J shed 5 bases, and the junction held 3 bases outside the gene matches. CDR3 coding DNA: TGTGCCAGCAGCTACGACAGGGGAACTGAAGCTTTCTTT. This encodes CASSYDRGTEAFF. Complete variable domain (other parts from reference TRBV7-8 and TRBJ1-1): GAGVSQSPRYKVAKRGQDVALRCDPISGHVSLFWYQQALGQGPEFLTYFQNEAQLDKSGLPSDRFFAERPEGSVSTLKIQRTQQEDSAVYLCASSYDRGTEAFFGQGTRLTVV.

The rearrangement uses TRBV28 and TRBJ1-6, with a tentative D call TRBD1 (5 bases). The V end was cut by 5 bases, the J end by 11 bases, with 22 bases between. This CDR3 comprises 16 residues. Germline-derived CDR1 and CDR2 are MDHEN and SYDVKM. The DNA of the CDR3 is TGTGCCAGCAGTGTCCCGGATCGGGGCCCGGGGGCACCCCTCCACTTT. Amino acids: CASSVPDRGPGAPLHF.

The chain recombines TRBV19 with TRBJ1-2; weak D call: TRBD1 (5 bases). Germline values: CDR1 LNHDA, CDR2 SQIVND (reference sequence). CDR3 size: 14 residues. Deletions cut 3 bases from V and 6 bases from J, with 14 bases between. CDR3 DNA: TGTGCCAGTAGTATGGCAGGGAGGATCGATGGCTACACCTTC. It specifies CASSMAGRIDGYTF.

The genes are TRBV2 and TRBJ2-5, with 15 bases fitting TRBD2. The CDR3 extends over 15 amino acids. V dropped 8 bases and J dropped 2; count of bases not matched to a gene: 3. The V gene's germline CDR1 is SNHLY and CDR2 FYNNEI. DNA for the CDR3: TGTGCCAGCGGGGGGACTAGCGGGAGGCAAGAGACCCAGTACTTC. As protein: CASGGTSGRQETQYF.

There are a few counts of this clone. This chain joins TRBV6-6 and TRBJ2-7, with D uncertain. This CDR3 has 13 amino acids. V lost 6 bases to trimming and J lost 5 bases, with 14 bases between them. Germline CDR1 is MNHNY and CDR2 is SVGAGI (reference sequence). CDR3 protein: CASRSIRVDEQYF. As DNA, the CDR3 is TGTGCCAGCAGATCCATACGGGTCGACGAGCAGTACTTC.

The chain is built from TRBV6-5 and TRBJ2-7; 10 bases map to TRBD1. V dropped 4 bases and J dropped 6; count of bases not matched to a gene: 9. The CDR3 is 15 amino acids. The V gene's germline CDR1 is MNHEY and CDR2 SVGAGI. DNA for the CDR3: TGTGCCAGCAGTTCAACGGGACAGGGGAAGATCGAGCAGTACTTC. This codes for CASSSTGQGKIEQYF.

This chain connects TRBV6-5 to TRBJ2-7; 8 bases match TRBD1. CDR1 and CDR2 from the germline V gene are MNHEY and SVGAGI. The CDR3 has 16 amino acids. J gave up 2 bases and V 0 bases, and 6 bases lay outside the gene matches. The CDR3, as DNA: TGTGCCAGCAGTTACTCGACAGGGGCCGCCCCCTACGAGCAGTACTTC. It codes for CASSYSTGAAPYEQYF.

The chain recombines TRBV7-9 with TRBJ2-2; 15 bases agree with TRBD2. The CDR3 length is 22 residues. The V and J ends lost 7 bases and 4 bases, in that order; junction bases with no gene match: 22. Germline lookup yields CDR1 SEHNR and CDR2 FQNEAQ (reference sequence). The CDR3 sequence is CASTARGHRTSGRAVATGELFF. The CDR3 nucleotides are TGTGCCAGCACCGCGAGGGGACACCGGACTAGCGGGAGGGCCGTGGCCACCGGGGAGCTGTTTTTT.

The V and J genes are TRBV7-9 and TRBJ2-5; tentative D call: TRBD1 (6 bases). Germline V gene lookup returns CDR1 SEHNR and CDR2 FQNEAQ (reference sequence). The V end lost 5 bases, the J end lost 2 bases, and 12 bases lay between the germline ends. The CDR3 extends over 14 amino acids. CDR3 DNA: TGTGCCAGCAGCACAGGGCTCTATCAAGAGACCCAGTACTTC. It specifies CASSTGLYQETQYF.

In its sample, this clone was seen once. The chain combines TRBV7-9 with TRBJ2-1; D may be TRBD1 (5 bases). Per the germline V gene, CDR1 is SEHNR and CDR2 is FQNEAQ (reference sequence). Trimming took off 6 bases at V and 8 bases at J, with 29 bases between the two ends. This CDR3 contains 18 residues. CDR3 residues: CASSSRPVGFDRTDEQFF. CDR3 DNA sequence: TGTGCCAGCAGTTCCCGTCCAGTCGGGTTTGACAGAACCGATGAGCAGTTCTTC.